This is a list of T cell receptor beta chains from one sample in a study of cytomegalovirus exposure and HLA in healthy donors. Clones were read by immunoSEQ multiplex PCR, and TCRdb kept only the in-frame ones, dropping some. The sample yields about 330,000 clones, roughly 87% seen once. Sequencing was carried out using PBMCs. Receptors originate from a woman in her 30s in good health and CMV-seropositive. Both conserved end residues are part of each CDR3. A D gene is named only where the DNA matches it firmly. For some rows the clone size is stated as once, few or many, or as a class when expanded; others skip it.

.,TRBV28,TRBJ1-4,TRBD1,17,CASRNPGQPSTNEKLFF,TGTGCCAGCAGAAATCCGGGACAGCCTTCAACTAATGAAAAACTGTTTTTT
.,TRBV5-1,TRBJ2-2,TRBD2,16,CASSLSGSVSTGELFF,TGCGCCAGCAGCCTCAGCGGGAGTGTCTCCACCGGGGAGCTGTTTTTT
.,TRBV6-5,TRBJ2-7,.,13,CASSYATSFEQYF,TGTGCCAGCAGTTACGCGACTAGTTTTGAGCAGTACTTC
.,TRBV4-3,TRBJ2-4,.,19,CASSQDRRTVNLAKNIQYF,TGCGCCAGCAGCCAAGATCGCAGGACGGTGAACTTAGCCAAAAACATTCAGTACTTC
.,TRBV4-2,TRBJ2-1,.,16,CASSPSKGPAGNEQFF,TGTGCCAGCAGCCCTAGCAAGGGACCAGCCGGTAATGAGCAGTTCTTC
.,TRBV27,TRBJ2-7,TRBD1,14,CASSQRQGTYEQYF,TGTGCCAGCAGCCAACGACAGGGGACCTACGAGCAGTACTTC
.,TRBV30,TRBJ1-1,.,11,CACMTAESTFF,TGTGCCTGTATGACGGCGGAATCGACTTTCTTT
.,TRBV7-9,TRBJ2-1,TRBD1,16,CASSGYRGRSYNEQFF,TGTGCCAGCAGCGGTTACAGGGGTCGCTCCTACAATGAGCAGTTCTTC
.,TRBV11-3,TRBJ1-3,.,13,CASSLRTGNTIYF,TGTGCCAGCAGCTTACGTACTGGAAACACCATATATTTT
.,TRBV29-1,TRBJ1-4,.,13,CSVGGALSEKLFF,TGCAGCGTTGGGGGAGCCCTGAGTGAAAAACTGTTTTTT
.,TRBV5-4,TRBJ1-2,.,14,CASRLPGEVYGYTF,TGTGCCAGCAGGCTTCCAGGGGAGGTATATGGCTACACCTTC
.,TRBV6-6,TRBJ2-5,TRBD1,13,CASSDGTVETQYF,TGTGCCAGCAGTGACGGGACAGTGGAGACCCAGTACTTC
once,TRBV14,TRBJ2-6,.,17,CASSQLPNGPGANVLTF,TGTGCCAGCAGCCAACTTCCCAATGGACCTGGGGCCAACGTCCTGACTTTC